This note documents a single T cell receptor beta chain sequence. Original data processing: From reference gene primer amplification, estimates of nucleated cell counts were derived. Some clones are missing from TCRdb's copy, which holds only in-frame ones; the method was immunoSEQ multiplex PCR. Clone size and V and J calls were adopted from that table, with D and trimming inferred from the DNA. The sample yields 200,000 to 300,000 clones, over 90% seen once. It was during active infection that Seattle patients were enrolled and then longitudinally followed. The data belong to a study of blood T cell repertoires in COVID-19. Study-level information: Material from acute and convalescent COVID-19 was sourced from the United States, Italy and Spain. PBMCs, B-cell-depleted T cells, or T cells were the source of the cDNA or gDNA that made up the material.

Germline CDR1 and CDR2: MNHEY and SVGAGI. This CDR3 has 14 residues. V shed 1 base, J shed 8 bases, and the junction held 5 bases outside the gene matches. This rearrangement joins TRBV6-5 to TRBJ1-2; 9 positions match TRBD1. The clonotype comes from a man in his thirties or forties with COVID-19, enrolled during active disease. Sequences were obtained from peripheral blood. The CDR3 DNA reads TGTGCCAGCAGTTACTATACAGGGGGCATAGGCTACACCTTC. Protein product: CASSYYTGGIGYTF.